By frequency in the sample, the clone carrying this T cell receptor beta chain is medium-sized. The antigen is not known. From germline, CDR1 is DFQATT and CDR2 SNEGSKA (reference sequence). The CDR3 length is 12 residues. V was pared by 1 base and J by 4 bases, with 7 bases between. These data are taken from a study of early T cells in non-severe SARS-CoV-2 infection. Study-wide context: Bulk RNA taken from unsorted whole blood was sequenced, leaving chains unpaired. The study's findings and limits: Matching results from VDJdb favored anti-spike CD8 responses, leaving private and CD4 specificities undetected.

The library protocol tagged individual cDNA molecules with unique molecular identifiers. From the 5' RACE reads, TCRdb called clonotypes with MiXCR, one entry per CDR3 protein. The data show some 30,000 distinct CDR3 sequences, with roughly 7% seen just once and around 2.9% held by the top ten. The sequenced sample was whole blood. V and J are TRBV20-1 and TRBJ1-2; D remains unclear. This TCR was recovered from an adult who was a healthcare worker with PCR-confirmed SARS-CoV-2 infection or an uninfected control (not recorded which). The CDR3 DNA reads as TGCAGTGCTAGAGGGCAGGTCTATGGCTACACCTTC. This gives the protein CSARGQVYGYTF.